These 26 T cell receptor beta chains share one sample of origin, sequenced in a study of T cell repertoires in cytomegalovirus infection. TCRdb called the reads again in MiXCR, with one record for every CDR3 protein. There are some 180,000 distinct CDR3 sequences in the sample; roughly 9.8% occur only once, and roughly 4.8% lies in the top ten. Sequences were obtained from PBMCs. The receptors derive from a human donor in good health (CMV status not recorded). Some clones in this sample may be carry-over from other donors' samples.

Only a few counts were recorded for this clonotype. The CDR3 loop is CASLNLTNEKLFF. Written as DNA, the CDR3 is TGCGCCAGCTTGAACTTAACTAATGAAAAACTGTTTTTT. The genes are TRBV23-1 and TRBJ1-4; unclear D gene. TRBV23-1 falls under the ORF class, with uncertain function. CDR3 length: 13 amino acids. The ends were cut back, 8 bases at V and 1 base at J, with 8 bases in the middle.

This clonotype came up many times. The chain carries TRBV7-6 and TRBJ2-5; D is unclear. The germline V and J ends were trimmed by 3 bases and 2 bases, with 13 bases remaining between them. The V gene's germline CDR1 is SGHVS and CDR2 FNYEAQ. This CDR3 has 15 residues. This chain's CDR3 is CASSLGSSHQETQYF. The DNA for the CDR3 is TGTGCCAGCAGCTTGGGCAGTTCTCATCAAGAGACCCAGTACTTC.

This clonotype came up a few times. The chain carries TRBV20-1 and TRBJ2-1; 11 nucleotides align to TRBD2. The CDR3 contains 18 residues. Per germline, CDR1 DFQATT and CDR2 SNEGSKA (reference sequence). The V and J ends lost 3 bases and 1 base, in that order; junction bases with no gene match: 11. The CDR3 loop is CSASALAGAIVSYNEQFF. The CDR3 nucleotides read TGCAGTGCTAGTGCACTAGCGGGAGCCATCGTATCCTACAATGAGCAGTTCTTC.

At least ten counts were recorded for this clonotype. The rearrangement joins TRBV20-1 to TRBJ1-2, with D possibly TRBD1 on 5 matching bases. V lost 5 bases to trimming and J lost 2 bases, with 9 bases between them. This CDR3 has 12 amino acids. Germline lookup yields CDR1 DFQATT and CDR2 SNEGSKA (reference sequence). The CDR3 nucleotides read TGCAGTGCTGGGGACCGCAACTATGGCTACACCTTC. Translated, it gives CSAGDRNYGYTF.

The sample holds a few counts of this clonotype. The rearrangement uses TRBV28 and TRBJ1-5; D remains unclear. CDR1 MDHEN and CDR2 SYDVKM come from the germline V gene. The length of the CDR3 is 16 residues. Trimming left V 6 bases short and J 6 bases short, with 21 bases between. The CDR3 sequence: CASSSLSPKQGQPQHF. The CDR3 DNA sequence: TGTGCCAGCAGCTCTTTAAGCCCCAAGCAAGGTCAGCCCCAGCATTTT.

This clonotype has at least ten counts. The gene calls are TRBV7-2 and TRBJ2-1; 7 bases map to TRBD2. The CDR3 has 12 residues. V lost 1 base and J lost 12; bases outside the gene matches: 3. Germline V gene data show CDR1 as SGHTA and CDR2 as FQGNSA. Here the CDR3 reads CASSLGGGLQFF. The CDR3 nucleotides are TGTGCCAGCAGCTTAGGGGGAGGGCTGCAGTTCTTC.

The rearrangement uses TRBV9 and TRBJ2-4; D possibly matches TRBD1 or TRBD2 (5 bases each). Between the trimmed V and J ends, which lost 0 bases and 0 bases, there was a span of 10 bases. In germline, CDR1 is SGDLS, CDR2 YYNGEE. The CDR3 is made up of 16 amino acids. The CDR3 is CASSVDGTIAKNIQYF. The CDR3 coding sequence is TGTGCCAGCAGCGTAGACGGGACGATAGCCAAAAACATTCAGTACTTC.

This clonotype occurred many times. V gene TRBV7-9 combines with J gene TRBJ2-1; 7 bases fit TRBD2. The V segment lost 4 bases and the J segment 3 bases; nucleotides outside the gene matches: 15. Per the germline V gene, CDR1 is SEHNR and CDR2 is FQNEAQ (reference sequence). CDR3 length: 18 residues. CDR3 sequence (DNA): TGTGCCAGCAGCTCCTCGATGGCAGCGGGGTACAACTACAATGAGCAGTTCTTC. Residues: CASSSSMAAGYNYNEQFF.

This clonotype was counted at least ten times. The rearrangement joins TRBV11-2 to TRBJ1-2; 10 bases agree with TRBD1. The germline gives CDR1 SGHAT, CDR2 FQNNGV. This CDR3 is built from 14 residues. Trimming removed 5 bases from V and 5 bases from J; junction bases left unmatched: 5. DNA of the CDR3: TGTGCCAGCAGCATCGGACAGGGGGTTTATGGCTACACCTTC. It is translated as CASSIGQGVYGYTF. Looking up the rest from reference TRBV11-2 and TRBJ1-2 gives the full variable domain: EAGVAQSPRYKIIEKRQSVAFWCNPISGHATLYWYQQILGQGPKLLIQFQNNGVVDDSQLPKDRFSAERLKGVDSTLKIQPAKLEDSAVYLCASSIGQGVYGYTFGSGTRLTVV.

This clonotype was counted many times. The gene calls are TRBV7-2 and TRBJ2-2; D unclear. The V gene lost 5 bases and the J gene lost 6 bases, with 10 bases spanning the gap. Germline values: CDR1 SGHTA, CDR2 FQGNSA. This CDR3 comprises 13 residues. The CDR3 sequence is CASSPPRPGELFF. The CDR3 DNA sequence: TGTGCCAGCAGCCCGCCCAGGCCCGGGGAGCTGTTTTTT.

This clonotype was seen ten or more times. The DNA of the CDR3 is TGCGCCAGCAGCCAAGAGAGGGCAGGGGGCACAGATACGCAGTATTTT. Translated: CASSQERAGGTDTQYF. The chain links TRBV4-1 to TRBJ2-3; possible D gene TRBD1, 6 bases. Trimming cost V 0 bases and J 1 base, with 11 bases left between them. This CDR3 has 16 residues. Germline CDR1 is MGHRA and CDR2 is YSYEKL.

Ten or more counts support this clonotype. The CDR3 nucleotides read TGCGCCAGCAGCTTGGAGCAGGTGGGGAGTGAAGCTTTCTTT. Translation gives CASSLEQVGSEAFF. V is TRBV5-1 and J is TRBJ1-1, with unresolved D. Trimming stripped 0 bases from V and 7 bases from J, with 13 bases between. This CDR3 spans 14 amino acids. Per germline, CDR1 SGHRS and CDR2 YFSETQ.

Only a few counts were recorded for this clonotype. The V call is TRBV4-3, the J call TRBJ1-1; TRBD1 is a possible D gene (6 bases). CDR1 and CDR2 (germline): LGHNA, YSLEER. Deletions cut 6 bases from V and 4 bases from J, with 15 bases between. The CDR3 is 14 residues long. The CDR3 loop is CASSQQGTGTEAFF. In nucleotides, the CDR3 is TGCGCCAGCAGTCAACAGGGCACCGGCACTGAAGCTTTCTTT.

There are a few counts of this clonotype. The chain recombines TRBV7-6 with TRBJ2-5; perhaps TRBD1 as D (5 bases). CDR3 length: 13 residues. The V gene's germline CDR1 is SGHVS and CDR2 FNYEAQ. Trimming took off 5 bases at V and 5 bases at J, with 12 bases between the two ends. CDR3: CASSPRQGETQYF. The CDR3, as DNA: TGTGCCAGCAGCCCCCGGCAGGGTGAGACCCAGTACTTC.

CDR3 sequence: CAWSVNYGDQPQHF. The CDR3, as DNA: TGTGCCTGGAGTGTCAACTACGGTGATCAGCCCCAGCATTTT. This chain connects TRBV30 to TRBJ1-5; D not certain. The V end lost 0 bases, the J end lost 5 bases, and 11 bases lay between the germline ends. Germline V gene lookup returns CDR1 GTSNPN and CDR2 SVGIG (reference sequence). There are 14 residues in the CDR3. The full variable domain, completed using reference TRBV30 and TRBJ1-5, is SQTIHQWPATLVQPVGSPLSLECTVEGTSNPNLYWYRQAAGRGLQLLFYSVGIGQISSEVPQNLSASRPQDRQFILSSKKLLLSDSGFYLCAWSVNYGDQPQHFGDGTRLSIL.

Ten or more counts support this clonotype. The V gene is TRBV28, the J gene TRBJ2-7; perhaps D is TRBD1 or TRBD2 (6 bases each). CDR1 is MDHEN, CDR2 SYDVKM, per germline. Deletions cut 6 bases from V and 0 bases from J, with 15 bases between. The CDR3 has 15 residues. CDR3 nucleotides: TGTGCCAGCAGCCCTCGGGGGCCGACCTCCTACGAGCAGTACTTC. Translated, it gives CASSPRGPTSYEQYF.

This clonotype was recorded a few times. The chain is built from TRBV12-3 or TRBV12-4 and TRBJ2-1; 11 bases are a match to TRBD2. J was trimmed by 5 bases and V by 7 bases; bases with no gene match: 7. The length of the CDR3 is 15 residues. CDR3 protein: CASNTGTSGNNEQFF. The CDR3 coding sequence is TGTGCCAGCAACACCGGGACTAGCGGAAACAATGAGCAGTTCTTC.

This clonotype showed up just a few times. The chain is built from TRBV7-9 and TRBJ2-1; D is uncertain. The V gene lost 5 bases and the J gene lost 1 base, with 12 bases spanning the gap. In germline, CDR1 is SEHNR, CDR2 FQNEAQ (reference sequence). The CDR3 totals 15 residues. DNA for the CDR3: TGTGCCAGCAGCATTAGGTTTGGATCCTACAATGAGCAGTTCTTC. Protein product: CASSIRFGSYNEQFF.

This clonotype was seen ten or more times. The CDR3 sequence: CSARIPGQGIRNIQYF. CDR3 DNA sequence: TGCAGTGCTAGGATACCGGGACAGGGAATTAGAAACATTCAGTACTTC. The chain links TRBV20-1 to TRBJ2-4; TRBD1 matches at 9 bases. V lost 3 bases, J lost 6 bases, and 12 bases stayed unmatched. The germline gives CDR1 DFQATT, CDR2 SNEGSKA (reference sequence). CDR3 length: 16 residues.

This CDR3 is CASSLPRLGVDTEAFF. CDR3 nucleotide sequence: TGCGCCAGCAGCCTCCCCAGATTGGGGGTTGACACTGAAGCTTTCTTT. The chain is built from TRBV5-1 and TRBJ1-1, with TRBD1 as a possible D gene (5 bases). Per germline, CDR1 SGHRS and CDR2 YFSETQ. Trimming took 4 bases from V and 3 from J, leaving 19 bases between them. The CDR3 loop spans 16 amino acids.

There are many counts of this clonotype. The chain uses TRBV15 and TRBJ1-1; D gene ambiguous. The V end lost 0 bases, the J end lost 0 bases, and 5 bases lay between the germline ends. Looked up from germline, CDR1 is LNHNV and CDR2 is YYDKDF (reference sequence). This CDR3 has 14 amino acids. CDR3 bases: TGTGCCACCAGCAGAGATGGAATGAACACTGAAGCTTTCTTT. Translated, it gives CATSRDGMNTEAFF.

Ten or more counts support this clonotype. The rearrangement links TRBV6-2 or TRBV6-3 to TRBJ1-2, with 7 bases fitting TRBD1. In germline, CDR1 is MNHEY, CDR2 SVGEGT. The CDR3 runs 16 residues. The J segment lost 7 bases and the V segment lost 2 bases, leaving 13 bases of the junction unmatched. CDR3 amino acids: CASSYPTGTEPGGYTF. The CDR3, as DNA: TGTGCCAGCAGTTACCCGACCGGGACAGAACCCGGTGGCTACACCTTC.

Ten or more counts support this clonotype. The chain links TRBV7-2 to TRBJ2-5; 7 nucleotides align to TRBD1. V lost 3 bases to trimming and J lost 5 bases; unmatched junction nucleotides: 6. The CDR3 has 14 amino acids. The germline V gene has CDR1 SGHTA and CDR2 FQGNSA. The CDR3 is CASSFRGRWETQYF. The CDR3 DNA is TGTGCCAGCAGCTTTAGGGGGCGTTGGGAGACCCAGTACTTC.

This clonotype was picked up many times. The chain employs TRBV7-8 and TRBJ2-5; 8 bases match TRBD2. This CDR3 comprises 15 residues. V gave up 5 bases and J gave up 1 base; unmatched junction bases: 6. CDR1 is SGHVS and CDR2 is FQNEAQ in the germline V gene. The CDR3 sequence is CASSPRAGVQETQYF. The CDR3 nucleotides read TGTGCCAGCAGCCCCCGAGCGGGAGTCCAAGAGACCCAGTACTTC.

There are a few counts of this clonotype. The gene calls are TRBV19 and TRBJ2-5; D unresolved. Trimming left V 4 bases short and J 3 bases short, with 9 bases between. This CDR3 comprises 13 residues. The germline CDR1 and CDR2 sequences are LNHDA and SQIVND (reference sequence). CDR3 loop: CASSKLLKETQYF. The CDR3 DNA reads TGTGCCAGTAGTAAGTTGCTAAAAGAGACCCAGTACTTC.

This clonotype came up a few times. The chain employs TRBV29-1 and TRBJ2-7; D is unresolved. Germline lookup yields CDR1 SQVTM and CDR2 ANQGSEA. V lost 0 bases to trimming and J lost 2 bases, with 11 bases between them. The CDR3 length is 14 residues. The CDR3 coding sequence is TGCAGCGTTGAAGAGAACGGATTTGCCTACGAGCAGTACTTC. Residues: CSVEENGFAYEQYF.